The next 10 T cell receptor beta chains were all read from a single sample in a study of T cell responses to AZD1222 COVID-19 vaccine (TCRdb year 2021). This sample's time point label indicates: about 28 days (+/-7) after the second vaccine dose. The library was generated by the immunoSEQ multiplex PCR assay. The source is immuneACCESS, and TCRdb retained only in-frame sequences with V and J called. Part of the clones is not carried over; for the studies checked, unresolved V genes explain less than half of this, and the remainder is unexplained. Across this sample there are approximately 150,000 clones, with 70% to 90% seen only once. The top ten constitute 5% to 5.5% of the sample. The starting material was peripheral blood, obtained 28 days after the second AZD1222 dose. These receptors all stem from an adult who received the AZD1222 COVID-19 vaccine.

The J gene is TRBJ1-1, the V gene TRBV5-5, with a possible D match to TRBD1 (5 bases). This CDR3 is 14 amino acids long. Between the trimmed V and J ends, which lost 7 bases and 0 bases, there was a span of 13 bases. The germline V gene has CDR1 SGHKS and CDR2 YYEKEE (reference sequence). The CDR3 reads CASCLGTVNTEAFF. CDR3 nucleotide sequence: TGTGCCAGCTGTCTTGGGACGGTGAACACTGAAGCTTTCTTT.

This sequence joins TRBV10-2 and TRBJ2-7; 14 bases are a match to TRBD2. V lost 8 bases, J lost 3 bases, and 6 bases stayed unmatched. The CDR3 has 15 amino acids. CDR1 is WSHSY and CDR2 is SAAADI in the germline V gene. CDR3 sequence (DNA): TGCGCCAGCCGACTAGCGGGAGGGCCGAGCTACGAGCAGTACTTC. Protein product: CASRLAGGPSYEQYF.

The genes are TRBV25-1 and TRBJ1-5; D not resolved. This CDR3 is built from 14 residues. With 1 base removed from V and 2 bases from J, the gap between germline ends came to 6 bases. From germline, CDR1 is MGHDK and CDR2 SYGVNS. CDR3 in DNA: TGTGCCAGCAGTGAATTGGAGGGCAATCAGCCCCAGCATTTT. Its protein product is CASSELEGNQPQHF.

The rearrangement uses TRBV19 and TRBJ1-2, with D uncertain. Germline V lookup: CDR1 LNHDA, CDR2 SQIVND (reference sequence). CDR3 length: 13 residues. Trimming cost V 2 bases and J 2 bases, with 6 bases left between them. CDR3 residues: CASSIKGNYGYTF. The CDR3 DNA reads TGTGCCAGTAGTATAAAAGGGAACTATGGCTACACCTTC. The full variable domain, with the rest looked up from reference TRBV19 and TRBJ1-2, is DGGITQSPKYLFRKEGQNVTLSCEQNLNHDAMYWYRQDPGQGLRLIYYSQIVNDFQKGDIAEGYSVSREKKESFPLTVTSAQKNPTAFYLCASSIKGNYGYTFGSGTRLTVV.

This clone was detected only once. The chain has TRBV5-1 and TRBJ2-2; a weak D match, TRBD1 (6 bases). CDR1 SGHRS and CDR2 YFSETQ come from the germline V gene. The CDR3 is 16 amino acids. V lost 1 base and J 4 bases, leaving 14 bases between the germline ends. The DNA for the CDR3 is TGCGCCAGCAGCTTGCGGCCGGGACAATCCACCGGGGAGCTGTTTTTT. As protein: CASSLRPGQSTGELFF.

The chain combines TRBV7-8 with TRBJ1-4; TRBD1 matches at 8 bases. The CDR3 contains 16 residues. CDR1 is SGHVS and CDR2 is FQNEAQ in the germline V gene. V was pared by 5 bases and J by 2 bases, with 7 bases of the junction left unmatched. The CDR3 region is CASSQYRGGTNEKLFF. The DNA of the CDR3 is TGTGCCAGCAGCCAATACAGGGGGGGGACTAATGAAAAACTGTTTTTT.

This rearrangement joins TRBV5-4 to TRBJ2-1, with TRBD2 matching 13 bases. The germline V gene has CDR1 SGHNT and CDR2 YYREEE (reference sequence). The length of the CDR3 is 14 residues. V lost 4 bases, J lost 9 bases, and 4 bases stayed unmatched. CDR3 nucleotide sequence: TGTGCCAGCAGCGAACTAGCGGGGGGGCTTGAGCAGTTCTTC. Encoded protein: CASSELAGGLEQFF.

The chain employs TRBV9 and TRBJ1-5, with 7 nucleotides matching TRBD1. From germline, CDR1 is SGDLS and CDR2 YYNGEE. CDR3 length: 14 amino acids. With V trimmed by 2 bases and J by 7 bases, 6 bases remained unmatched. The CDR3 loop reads CASSVTGASQPQHF. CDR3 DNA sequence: TGTGCCAGCAGCGTCACAGGGGCCAGCCAGCCCCAGCATTTT. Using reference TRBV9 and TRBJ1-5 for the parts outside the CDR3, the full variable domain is DSGVTQTPKHLITATGQRVTLRCSPRSGDLSVYWYQQSLDQGLQFLIQYYNGEERAKGNILERFSAQQFPDLHSELNLSSLELGDSALYFCASSVTGASQPQHFGDGTRLSIL.

The CDR3, as DNA: TGTGCCACCAGCAGGGGGGCGACATCCTACGAGCAGTACTTC. Translated: CATSRGATSYEQYF. This chain uses TRBV15 with TRBJ2-7; possible D gene TRBD1, 6 bases. The CDR3 totals 14 residues. The germline gives CDR1 LNHNV, CDR2 YYDKDF (reference sequence). Trimming left V 3 bases short and J 1 base short, with 10 bases between.

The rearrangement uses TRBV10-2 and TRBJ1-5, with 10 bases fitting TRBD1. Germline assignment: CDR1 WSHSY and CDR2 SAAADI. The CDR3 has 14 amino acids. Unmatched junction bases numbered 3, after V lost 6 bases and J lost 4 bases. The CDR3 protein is CASSAGQGNQPQHF. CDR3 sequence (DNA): TGCGCCAGCAGCGCGGGACAGGGGAATCAGCCCCAGCATTTT.